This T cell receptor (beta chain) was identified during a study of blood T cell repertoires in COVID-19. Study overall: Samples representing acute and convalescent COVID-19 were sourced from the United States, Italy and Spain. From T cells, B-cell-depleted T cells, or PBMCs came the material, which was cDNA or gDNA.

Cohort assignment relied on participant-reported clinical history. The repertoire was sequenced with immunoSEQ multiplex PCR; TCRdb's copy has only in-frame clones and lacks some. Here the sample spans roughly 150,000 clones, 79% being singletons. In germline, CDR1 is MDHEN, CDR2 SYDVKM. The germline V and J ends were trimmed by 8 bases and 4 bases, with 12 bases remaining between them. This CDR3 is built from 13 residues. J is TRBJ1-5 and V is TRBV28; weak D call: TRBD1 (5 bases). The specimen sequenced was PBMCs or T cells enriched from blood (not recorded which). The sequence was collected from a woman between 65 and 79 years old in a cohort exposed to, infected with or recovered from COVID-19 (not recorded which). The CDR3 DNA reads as TGTGCCAGCCGAAGACAGATAAATCAGCCCCAGCATTTT. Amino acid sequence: CASRRQINQPQHF.